These 14 T cell receptor beta chains were sequenced from one sample in a study of blood T cell repertoires in COVID-19. Produced via immunoSEQ multiplex PCR; TCRdb's table is partial and in-frame only. In the table there are roughly 100,000 clones, 65% to 90% of which are singletons. The sequenced material came from peripheral blood. The receptor source for this set is a man in his forties or fifties with acute or convalescent COVID-19.

This clone was counted once. The gene calls are TRBV4-2 and TRBJ2-1, with TRBD1 matching 7 bases. Per the germline V gene, CDR1 is LGHNA and CDR2 is YNFKEQ. Germline trimming cut 4 bases from V and 2 bases from J; bases unmatched to any gene: 11. The CDR3 runs 17 residues. This CDR3 is CASSPRTGVPAYNEQFF. The CDR3 DNA follows: TGTGCCAGCAGCCCGAGAACAGGGGTTCCTGCCTACAATGAGCAGTTCTTC.

The chain couples TRBV28 to TRBJ1-2, with a tentative D call TRBD1 (5 bases). The V end was cut by 1 base, the J end by 4 bases, with 13 bases between. The CDR3 is 15 residues long. Germline CDR1 MDHEN, CDR2 SYDVKM. CDR3 bases: TGTGCCAGCAGTTTATCCCGGCCAAGGGGCTATGGCTACACCTTC. Translation: CASSLSRPRGYGYTF.

This clone was seen a few times. V is TRBV2 and J is TRBJ1-6; 9 bases agree with TRBD1. The germline V gene has CDR1 SNHLY and CDR2 FYNNEI. V trimming: 7 bases; J trimming: 10 bases; junction bases outside the gene matches: 8. CDR3 size: 14 residues. CDR3 region: CASKGQGPSSPLHF. The CDR3 bases are TGTGCCAGCAAGGGACAGGGTCCCTCATCACCCCTCCACTTT.

This chain connects TRBV5-1 to TRBJ2-2, with 10 bases fitting TRBD2. The ends lost 3 bases at V and 3 bases at J; junction bases unmatched: 8. This CDR3 is built from 17 residues. From germline, CDR1 is SGHRS and CDR2 YFSETQ. The CDR3 sequence: CASSSPAGGADTGELFF. As DNA, the CDR3 is TGCGCCAGCAGCTCTCCAGCGGGAGGGGCGGACACCGGGGAGCTGTTTTTT.

The rearrangement links TRBV3-1 (or the pseudogene TRBV3-2) to TRBJ2-3, with 8 nucleotides matching TRBD2. CDR3 length equals 15 residues. Germline V gene lookup returns CDR1 LGHDT and CDR2 YNNKEL (reference sequence). Trimming cost V 2 bases and J 6 bases; bases outside gene matches: 7. DNA of the CDR3: TGTGCCAGCAGCCAAACGGGGGGGCGGGTTGATACGCAGTATTTT. Translating it yields CASSQTGGRVDTQYF.

The chain combines TRBV15 with TRBJ2-5; 8 nucleotides line up with TRBD2. The V gene end was trimmed by 6 bases and the J gene end by 3 bases; junction bases not matched to a gene: 6. The CDR3 has 14 residues. Germline V CDR1 and CDR2: LNHNV, YYDKDF (reference sequence). This chain's CDR3 is CATRAGLEKETQYF. The CDR3 DNA sequence: TGTGCCACCAGAGCGGGACTAGAAAAAGAGACCCAGTACTTC.

V gene TRBV7-9 combines with J gene TRBJ1-3; D ambiguous. The CDR3 loop spans 10 amino acids. V was clipped by 5 bases and J by 11 bases, with 7 bases between them. CDR1 SEHNR and CDR2 FQNEAQ come from the germline V gene (reference sequence). This chain's CDR3 is CASSPGPIYF. For the CDR3, the DNA is TGTGCCAGCAGCCCAGGCCCCATATATTTT.

The CDR3 loop is CASSRAPTSGSRDEQFF. The CDR3 bases are TGTGCCAGCAGCCGCGCTCCTACTAGCGGGAGTAGAGATGAGCAGTTCTTC. This chain uses TRBV7-6 with TRBJ2-1; TRBD2 agrees at 11 bases. From germline, CDR1 is SGHVS and CDR2 FNYEAQ. This CDR3 is 17 amino acids long. The ends lost 5 bases at V and 8 bases at J; junction bases unmatched: 14.

This clone was seen a single time. V is TRBV5-1 and J is TRBJ2-1, with 7 nucleotides matching TRBD1. Germline values: CDR1 SGHRS, CDR2 YFSETQ. The CDR3 is made up of 15 amino acids. The V segment lost 2 bases and the J segment 8 bases; nucleotides outside the gene matches: 10. This CDR3 is CASSFRQGIRDEQFF. Written as DNA, the CDR3 is TGCGCCAGCAGCTTTCGACAGGGAATCCGCGATGAGCAGTTCTTC.

The V call is TRBV15, the J call TRBJ2-2, with TRBD1 matching over 10 bases. The CDR3 runs 15 residues. CDR1 LNHNV and CDR2 YYDKDF come from the germline V gene (reference sequence). Trimming at V came to 5 bases and at J to 6 bases, leaving 6 bases not matched to a gene. CDR3 protein: CATSLRQGASGELFF. The CDR3 DNA reads TGTGCCACCAGCTTACGACAGGGGGCGTCCGGGGAGCTGTTTTTT.

The V and J genes are TRBV18 and TRBJ2-2; D perhaps matches TRBD2 (5 bases). The germline gives CDR1 KGHSH, CDR2 LQKENI. The CDR3 loop spans 17 amino acids. V was shortened by 1 base and J by 4 bases, with 16 bases between the two germline ends. The chain's CDR3 is CASSPRLGGSGTGELFF. The CDR3 coding sequence is TGTGCCAGCTCACCACGGTTAGGAGGATCGGGCACCGGGGAGCTGTTTTTT.

This chain joins TRBV24-1 and TRBJ2-7, with D maybe TRBD1 (5 bases). The CDR3 is 13 residues long. The germline gives CDR1 KGHDR, CDR2 SFDVKD. The V and J ends lost 9 bases and 3 bases respectively, with 14 bases between them. DNA of the CDR3: TGTGCCACCGGTACAGGCCCCTTCTACGAGCAGTACTTC. Its protein is CATGTGPFYEQYF.

This sequence joins TRBV5-4 and TRBJ1-6; 9 nucleotides agree with TRBD1. The V and J ends lost 5 bases and 7 bases, in that order; junction bases with no gene match: 7. Germline assignment: CDR1 SGHNT and CDR2 YYREEE (reference sequence). The CDR3 contains 15 residues. The CDR3 loop reads CASRERTGENSPLHF. As DNA, the CDR3 is TGTGCCAGCAGGGAGAGGACAGGGGAAAATTCACCCCTCCACTTT.

The chain has TRBV7-8 and TRBJ1-2, with D perhaps TRBD1 (5 bases). V was cut by 4 bases and J by 6 bases, with 15 bases left in between. This CDR3 spans 14 amino acids. Germline V CDR1 and CDR2: SGHVS, FQNEAQ. The CDR3 sequence is CASSYDSYKNGYTF. The CDR3 nucleotides are TGTGCCAGCAGCTATGACAGTTACAAGAATGGCTACACCTTC.